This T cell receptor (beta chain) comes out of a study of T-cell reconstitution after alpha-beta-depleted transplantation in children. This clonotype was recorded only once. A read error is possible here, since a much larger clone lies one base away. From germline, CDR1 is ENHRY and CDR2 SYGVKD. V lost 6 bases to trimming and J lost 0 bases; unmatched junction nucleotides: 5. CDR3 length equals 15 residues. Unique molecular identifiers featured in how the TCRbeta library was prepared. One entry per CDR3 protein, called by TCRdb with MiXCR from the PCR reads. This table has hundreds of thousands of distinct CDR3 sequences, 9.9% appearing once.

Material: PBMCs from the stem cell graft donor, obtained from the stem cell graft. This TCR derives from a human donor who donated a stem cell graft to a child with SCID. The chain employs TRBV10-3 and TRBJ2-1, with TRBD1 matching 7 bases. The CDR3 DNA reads TGTGCCATCAGGGGACAGTCGAGCTCCTACAATGAGCAGTTCTTC. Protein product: CAIRGQSSSYNEQFF.